This TCR beta chain was identified during a study of a mutant IDH1 vaccine in newly diagnosed glioma. Time point denoted: baseline, week 1 (first vaccination visit). The treatment denotes: pre-vaccination baseline after standard-of-care therapy. The V end lost 8 bases, the J end lost 9 bases, and 15 bases lay between the germline ends. CDR3 size: 12 residues. In germline, CDR1 is SGHTA, CDR2 FQGNSA. This table comes from immunoSEQ multiplex PCR, and its TCRdb copy is limited to in-frame clones, with some not included. The sample gives approximately 70,000 clones, roughly 78% of which show up once; around 8.2% is in the top ten.

Source: PBMCs, taken from a glioma patient treated with radiotherapy, temozolomide or both. This chain joins TRBV7-2 and TRBJ2-3, with D possibly being TRBD1 (5 bases). This clonotype was sampled from a man aged 45 to 65 with glioma. The CDR3 DNA reads as TGTGCCAGCCTCCTGGACATCAGCACGCAGTATTTT. It is translated as CASLLDISTQYF.